This T cell receptor (beta chain) is drawn from a study of T-cell reconstitution after alpha-beta-depleted transplantation in children. Regarding the study as a whole: The main origin of T-cell counts and diversity one year after transplant was newly produced T cells.

This clonotype has at least ten counts. As yet, its antigen is unknown. Preparation of the TCRbeta library used unique molecular identifiers. A single record per CDR3 protein comes from TCRdb applying MiXCR to the PCR reads. The sample holds approximately 1,000,000 distinct CDR3 sequences, about 30% seen once. V dropped 3 bases and J dropped 2 bases, with 9 bases sitting between them. The length of the CDR3 is 15 residues. Germline V gene lookup returns CDR1 SGHRS and CDR2 YFSETQ. This receptor was identified in a boy less than two years old who had a stem cell transplant for SCID, so the T cells may come from the graft donor. The chain recombines TRBV5-1 with TRBJ2-6; a weak D match, TRBD2 (5 bases). The sequencing here drew on PBMCs, mostly from graft donor cells, taken 360 days after TCRalphabeta/CD19-depleted stem cell transplant. Here the CDR3 reads CASSSDSTGANVLTF. The CDR3 DNA is TGCGCCAGCAGCTCGGACTCGACTGGGGCCAACGTCCTGACTTTC.